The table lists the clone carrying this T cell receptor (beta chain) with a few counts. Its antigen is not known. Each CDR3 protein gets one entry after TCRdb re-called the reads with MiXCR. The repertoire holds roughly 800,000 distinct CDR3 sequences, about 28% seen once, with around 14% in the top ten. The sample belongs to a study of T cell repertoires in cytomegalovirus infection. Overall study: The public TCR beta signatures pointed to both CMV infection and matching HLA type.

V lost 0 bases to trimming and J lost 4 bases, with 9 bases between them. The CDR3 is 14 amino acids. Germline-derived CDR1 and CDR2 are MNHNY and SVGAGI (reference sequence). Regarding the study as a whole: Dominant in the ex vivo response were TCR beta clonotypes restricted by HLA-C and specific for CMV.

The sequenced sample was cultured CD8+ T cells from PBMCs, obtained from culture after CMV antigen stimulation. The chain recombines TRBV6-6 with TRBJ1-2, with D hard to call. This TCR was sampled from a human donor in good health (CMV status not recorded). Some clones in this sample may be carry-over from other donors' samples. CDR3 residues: CASSYSLSSYGYTF. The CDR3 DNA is TGTGCCAGCAGTTACTCGCTCAGCAGCTATGGCTACACCTTC.